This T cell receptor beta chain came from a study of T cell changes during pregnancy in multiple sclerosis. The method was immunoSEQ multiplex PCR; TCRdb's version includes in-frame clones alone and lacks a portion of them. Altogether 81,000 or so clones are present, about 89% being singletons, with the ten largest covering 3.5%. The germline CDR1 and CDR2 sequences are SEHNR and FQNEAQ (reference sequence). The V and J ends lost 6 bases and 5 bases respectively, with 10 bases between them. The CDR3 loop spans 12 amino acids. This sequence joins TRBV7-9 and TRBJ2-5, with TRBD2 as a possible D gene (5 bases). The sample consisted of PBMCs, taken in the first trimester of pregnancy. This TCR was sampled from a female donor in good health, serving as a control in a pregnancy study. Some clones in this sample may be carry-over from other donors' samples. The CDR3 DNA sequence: TGTGCCAGCAGTGGCGGGCGTGAGACCCAGTACTTC. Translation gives CASSGGRETQYF.